The 20 T cell receptor beta chains below all came from one sample that was sequenced in a study of blood T cell repertoires in COVID-19. Assay: immunoSEQ multiplex PCR; the TCRdb copy retains only in-frame clones and omits some. This table has fewer than 350,000 clones, approximately 90% appearing once. Sequenced sample: PBMCs or T cells enriched from blood (not recorded which). Receptors originate from a woman aged 40 to 50 with acute COVID-19.

The V call is TRBV11-3, the J call TRBJ1-2; TRBD1 agrees at 9 bases. Germline CDR1 is SGHNT and CDR2 is YENEEA. Losses at the gene ends were 6 bases for V and 6 bases for J; bases not matched to a gene: 5. CDR3 length: 13 residues. In DNA, the CDR3 is TGTGCCAGCAGGCAGACAGGGGGGAATGGCTACACCTTC. This translates into CASRQTGGNGYTF.

The V gene is TRBV7-9, the J gene TRBJ2-5, with D possibly matching TRBD1 (6 bases). V shed 0 bases and J shed 5 bases, with 13 bases lying between them. This CDR3 contains 15 residues. In germline, CDR1 is SEHNR, CDR2 FQNEAQ (reference sequence). The CDR3 region is CASSLASGQWETQYF. Here the CDR3 DNA reads TGTGCCAGCAGCTTAGCATCGGGACAATGGGAGACCCAGTACTTC.

In regard to this clone: Other nucleotide sequences in the sample specify the same CDR3. The chain has TRBV18 and TRBJ2-7; tentative D call: TRBD1 (6 bases). Germline loops: CDR1 KGHSH, CDR2 LQKENI. V dropped 3 bases and J dropped 1 base, with 7 bases sitting between them. CDR3 length equals 13 residues. This CDR3 is CASSPQGSYEQYF. CDR3 sequence (DNA): TGTGCCAGCTCACCTCAGGGGTCCTACGAGCAGTACTTC.

J is TRBJ2-2 and V is TRBV3-1 (or the pseudogene TRBV3-2); possible D gene TRBD2, 6 bases. Germline V gene data show CDR1 as LGHDT and CDR2 as YNNKEL (reference sequence). Trimming took 4 bases from V and 6 from J, leaving 12 bases between them. CDR3 length equals 14 residues. The CDR3 DNA reads TGTGCCAGCAGCCCCTTTCTAGCGCCCGGGGAGCTGTTTTTT. Translation gives CASSPFLAPGELFF.

The chain uses TRBV3-1 (or the pseudogene TRBV3-2) and TRBJ2-4; 9 bases match TRBD1. CDR3 length: 16 amino acids. Germline V lookup: CDR1 LGHDT, CDR2 YNNKEL (reference sequence). The V segment lost 1 base and the J segment 4 bases; nucleotides outside the gene matches: 5. The CDR3 loop is CASSQGRTGEKNIQYF. The CDR3 DNA sequence: TGTGCCAGCAGCCAAGGTAGGACAGGGGAAAAAAACATTCAGTACTTC.

The chain couples TRBV19 to TRBJ2-1, with 10 positions matching TRBD2. In germline, CDR1 is LNHDA, CDR2 SQIVND (reference sequence). The CDR3 totals 17 residues. V was pared by 0 bases and J by 9 bases, with 11 bases of the junction left unmatched. In DNA form, the CDR3 reads TGTGCCAGTAGTATAGAAGGTTCTAGCGGGAGATGGAGTGAGCAGTTCTTC. This translates into CASSIEGSSGRWSEQFF. Full variable domain (outside the CDR3, taken from reference TRBV19 and TRBJ2-1): DGGITQSPKYLFRKEGQNVTLSCEQNLNHDAMYWYRQDPGQGLRLIYYSQIVNDFQKGDIAEGYSVSREKKESFPLTVTSAQKNPTAFYLCASSIEGSSGRWSEQFFGPGTRLTVL.

The J gene is TRBJ2-7, the V gene TRBV9, with 10 bases fitting TRBD2. After removal of 0 bases from V and 4 bases from J, the junction contained 4 bases not matched to a gene. This CDR3 spans 15 amino acids. Germline values: CDR1 SGDLS, CDR2 YYNGEE. The CDR3 loop is CASSVGTSGYYEQYF. CDR3 DNA sequence: TGTGCCAGCAGCGTAGGGACTAGCGGATATTACGAGCAGTACTTC.

This chain links TRBV2 with TRBJ2-7; TRBD2 is a possible D gene (7 bases). Per the germline V gene, CDR1 is SNHLY and CDR2 is FYNNEI. The CDR3 is 16 amino acids. The V gene lost 2 bases and the J gene lost 3 bases, with 17 bases spanning the gap. Here the CDR3 DNA reads TGTGCCAGCAGTGAATGGGGGGGGCGCAGGGACTACGAGCAGTACTTC. Translating it yields CASSEWGGRRDYEQYF.

The chain employs TRBV5-4 and TRBJ2-2, with D perhaps matching TRBD1 (5 bases). This CDR3 contains 14 residues. V gave up 0 bases and J gave up 6 bases, with 9 bases separating them. Germline CDR1 and CDR2: SGHNT and YYREEE (reference sequence). This CDR3 reads CASSLAGPPGELFF. CDR3 nucleotides: TGTGCCAGCAGCTTGGCAGGGCCCCCCGGGGAGCTGTTTTTT.

This rearrangement joins TRBV25-1 to TRBJ1-1, with 9 bases identical to TRBD1. V dropped 8 bases and J dropped 0; count of bases not matched to a gene: 4. The CDR3 runs to 14 residues. Per the germline V gene, CDR1 is MGHDK and CDR2 is SYGVNS. The CDR3 sequence: CASSRTGVNTEAFF. As DNA, the CDR3 is TGTGCCAGCTCTCGGACAGGGGTGAACACTGAAGCTTTCTTT.

In its sample, this clone was seen a few times. The J gene is TRBJ1-2, the V gene TRBV29-1; D is uncertain. CDR1 and CDR2 from the germline V gene are SQVTM and ANQGSEA. V was pared by 5 bases and J by 2 bases, with 9 bases between. This CDR3 has 12 amino acids. CDR3 coding DNA: TGCAGCGTTACTGAACCGAACTATGGCTACACCTTC. Protein: CSVTEPNYGYTF.

The chain carries TRBV6-4 and TRBJ2-2; perhaps TRBD1 as D (6 bases). CDR3 length: 15 amino acids. CDR1 and CDR2 (germline): MRHNA, SNTAGT. The germline V and J ends were trimmed by 6 bases and 2 bases, with 13 bases remaining between them. The DNA of the CDR3 is TGTGCCAGCAGACCAGGGGCGGCAAACACCGGGGAGCTGTTTTTT. Translated, it gives CASRPGAANTGELFF.

The rearrangement links TRBV7-2 to TRBJ2-5; TRBD2 aligns across 7 bases. Germline V lookup: CDR1 SGHTA, CDR2 FQGNSA. This CDR3 region has 15 residues. V gave up 1 base and J gave up 4 bases; unmatched junction bases: 6. The DNA for the CDR3 is TGTGCCAGCAGCTTAGGGGTAGCGGGCGGAGAGACCCAGTACTTC. The encoded protein is CASSLGVAGGETQYF.

CDR3 DNA sequence: TGTGCCAGCAGCTGGGGACAGGGGTACGGCTACACCTTC. This sequence encodes CASSWGQGYGYTF. The chain links TRBV7-9 to TRBJ1-2, with 10 bases fitting TRBD1. V trimming: 4 bases; J trimming: 8 bases; junction bases outside the gene matches: 4. The CDR3 has 13 residues. Germline V CDR1 and CDR2: SEHNR, FQNEAQ (reference sequence).

The chain couples TRBV5-5 to TRBJ2-7; the D gene is possibly TRBD2 (5 bases). V lost 1 base and J 5 bases, leaving 13 bases between the germline ends. CDR1 and CDR2 from the germline V gene are SGHKS and YYEKEE (reference sequence). This CDR3 contains 14 residues. Here the CDR3 DNA reads TGTGCCAGCAGCTTGTTGGACGGGGTGAACGAGCAGTACTTC. Its translation: CASSLLDGVNEQYF.

This sequence joins TRBV11-2 and TRBJ1-3, with 9 bases that match TRBD1. Germline trimming cut 1 base from V and 3 bases from J; bases unmatched to any gene: 4. Germline V gene sequence: CDR1 SGHAT, CDR2 FQNNGV. The CDR3 loop spans 16 amino acids. The CDR3 is CASSLGGQGFGNTIYF. CDR3 coding DNA: TGTGCCAGCAGCTTAGGTGGACAGGGGTTTGGAAACACCATATATTTT. The full variable domain, rest sourced from reference TRBV11-2 and TRBJ1-3, is EAGVAQSPRYKIIEKRQSVAFWCNPISGHATLYWYQQILGQGPKLLIQFQNNGVVDDSQLPKDRFSAERLKGVDSTLKIQPAKLEDSAVYLCASSLGGQGFGNTIYFGEGSWLTVV.

The rearrangement joins TRBV11-3 to TRBJ1-4; 12 bases are a match to TRBD1. The germline V gene has CDR1 SGHNT and CDR2 YENEEA. J gave up 8 bases and V 9 bases, and 13 bases lay outside the gene matches. The CDR3 consists of 16 residues. The CDR3 DNA is TGTGCCAGACGGCCTCCCGTCGGGACAGGGGGCGAAAAACTGTTTTTT. This codes for CARRPPVGTGGEKLFF.

The chain recombines TRBV12-3 or TRBV12-4 with TRBJ1-2; possible D gene TRBD1, 6 bases. Deletions cut 6 bases from V and 4 bases from J, with 9 bases between. The CDR3 extends over 12 amino acids. CDR3 sequence reads: CASSRQVYGYTF. CDR3 coding DNA: TGTGCCAGCAGCCGACAGGTCTATGGCTACACCTTC.

The chain links TRBV28 to TRBJ1-4; 12 positions match TRBD1. The CDR3 spans 13 residues. Trimming cost V 7 bases and J 8 bases; bases outside gene matches: 2. CDR1 and CDR2 from the germline V gene are MDHEN and SYDVKM. The CDR3 DNA is TGTGCCAGCAAGGGACAGGGGGCCGAAAAACTGTTTTTT. This encodes CASKGQGAEKLFF.

This chain uses TRBV6-5 with TRBJ2-2; TRBD2 matches 7 bases. Per germline, CDR1 MNHEY and CDR2 SVGAGI. J lost 7 bases, V lost 6 bases, and 11 bases had no gene match. This CDR3 region has 15 residues. The CDR3 loop is CASRGLAGEFGELFF. The CDR3 nucleotides read TGTGCCAGCAGGGGCCTCGCGGGAGAATTCGGGGAGCTGTTTTTT.